A selection of T cell receptor beta chains follows, all from one sample in a study of regulatory T cells in long-lasting Graves disease. MiXCR, applied by TCRdb to the multiplex PCR reads, yields one record per CDR3 protein. Seen here are hundreds of thousands of distinct CDR3 sequences, over 15% observed once, and the top ten hold roughly 27%. This sample also appeared in a second study, on T cells in Graves' hyperthyroidism and ophthalmopathy.

Specimen: peripheral blood mononuclear cells (PBMCs), collected at new diagnosis, from a patient treated with antithyroid drugs. The receptors were gathered from a man aged 40-50 years with Graves disease. CDR3s include the opening cysteine and the closing phenylalanine or tryptophan. A D gene is named only where the DNA matches it firmly. Clone size is shown for a subset of rows, as once, few, many or a class of expanded clone.

TRBJ2-7,TRBV20-1,-,few,CSARRDTYEQYF,TGCAGTGCTAGGCGCGACACCTACGAGCAGTACTTC
TRBJ2-2,TRBV5-1,-,many,CASSLVAGANTGELFF,TGCGCCAGCAGCTTGGTGGCAGGGGCGAACACCGGGGAGCTGTTTTTT
TRBJ2-1,TRBV4-1,TRBD2,many,CASSQDAPSGVYNEQFF,TGCGCCAGCAGCCAAGATGCGCCTAGCGGGGTTTACAATGAGCAGTTCTTC
TRBJ2-3,TRBV24-1,TRBD2,few,CASSDSSGGAADTQYF,TGTGCCAGCAGTGACTCGAGCGGGGGGGCCGCAGATACGCAGTATTTT
TRBJ2-1,TRBV20-1,TRBD2,-,CSARDLGRGDSYNEQFF,TGCAGTGCTAGAGACCTGGGGCGGGGGGACTCCTACAATGAGCAGTTCTTC
TRBJ2-2,TRBV6-1,-,few,CASSRQVDGELFF,TGTGCCAGCAGCCGACAGGTCGACGGGGAGCTGTTTTTT
TRBJ1-2,TRBV7-2,TRBD1,-,CASSADRAAGYTF,TGTGCCAGCAGCGCTGACAGGGCGGCTGGCTACACCTTC
TRBJ2-7,TRBV12-3/TRBV12-4,TRBD1,many,CASSWGSGTGVFYEQYF,TGTGCCAGCAGCTGGGGTAGTGGGACAGGGGTTTTCTACGAGCAGTACTTC
TRBJ2-5,TRBV20-1,TRBD2,few,CSASGGGQETQYF,TGCAGTGCTAGCGGGGGGGGGCAAGAGACCCAGTACTTC
TRBJ1-4,TRBV6-1,-,few,CASSRGLGNEKLFF,TGTGCCAGCAGTAGGGGGTTGGGTAATGAAAAACTGTTTTTT
TRBJ1-1,TRBV12-3/TRBV12-4,-,many,CASSLKEISPGAFF,TGTGCCAGCAGTTTGAAGGAAATTTCACCAGGGGCTTTCTTT
TRBJ2-7,TRBV20-1,TRBD2,many,CSARVGRGAFYEQYF,TGCAGTGCTAGAGTGGGGCGGGGGGCGTTCTACGAGCAGTACTTC
TRBJ2-3,TRBV10-3,TRBD2,-,CAISGVLWDTSGASDTQYF,TGTGCCATCAGTGGGGTACTCTGGGATACTAGCGGGGCGTCAGATACGCAGTATTTT
TRBJ1-4,TRBV29-1,TRBD1,many,CSVGQGGSEKLFF,TGCAGCGTGGGACAGGGGGGATCCGAAAAACTGTTTTTT
TRBJ1-3,TRBV7-2,-,-,CASIPDPSSGNTIYF,TGTGCCAGCATCCCGGACCCGAGCTCTGGAAACACCATATATTTT
TRBJ1-1,TRBV6-1,-,few,CASTPLRQMNTEAFF,TGTGCCAGCACCCCTCTCCGACAGATGAACACTGAAGCTTTCTTT
TRBJ1-5,TRBV28,TRBD1,few,CASRPRTGGRNPSNQPQHF,TGTGCCAGCAGACCCCGGACAGGGGGTAGGAATCCGAGCAATCAGCCCCAGCATTTT
TRBJ1-2,TRBV2,-,many,CASRMGRGNYGYTF,TGTGCCAGCAGAATGGGGCGGGGTAACTATGGCTACACCTTC
TRBJ2-7,TRBV6-1,TRBD1,many,CASRRGQGYEQYF,TGTGCCAGCAGGCGGGGACAGGGATACGAGCAGTACTTC
TRBJ1-6,TRBV5-1,-,-,CASSFGRDGPLHF,TGCGCCAGCAGCTTCGGACGGGACGGACCCCTCCACTTT
TRBJ2-1,TRBV15,-,-,CASRGGASSYNEQFF,TGTGCCTCCAGAGGCGGGGCCAGCTCCTACAATGAGCAGTTCTTC
TRBJ2-1,TRBV18,-,many,CASSPPNSQWSNEQFF,TGTGCCAGCTCACCACCGAACAGCCAATGGAGCAATGAGCAGTTCTTC
TRBJ2-7,TRBV6-5,TRBD1,many,CASSSGQGSFREQYF,TGTGCCAGCAGTTCAGGACAGGGGAGTTTTCGCGAGCAGTACTTC
TRBJ2-2,TRBV6-5,TRBD2,-,CASSYRWRGSSLNTGELFF,TGTGCCAGCAGTTACAGGTGGCGGGGGTCCTCACTTAACACCGGGGAGCTGTTTTTT
TRBJ2-3,TRBV5-1,-,many,CASRRDSTDTQYF,TGCGCCAGCAGAAGGGATAGCACAGATACGCAGTATTTT
TRBJ2-7,TRBV5-1,-,many,CASSLKAGYEQYF,TGCGCCAGCAGCTTGAAGGCCGGCTACGAGCAGTACTTC
TRBJ2-3,TRBV7-9,-,-,CASSLDGRTDTQYF,TGTGCCAGCAGCTTGGACGGCCGCACAGATACGCAGTATTTT
TRBJ2-1,TRBV4-3,-,-,CASSSLAGNQHYNEQFF,TGCGCCAGCAGCTCCTTGGCGGGGAACCAACACTACAATGAGCAGTTCTTC
TRBJ2-2,TRBV5-1,TRBD1,few,CASTQTGENTGELFF,TGCGCCAGCACCCAGACAGGGGAGAACACCGGGGAGCTGTTTTTT
TRBJ2-2,TRBV9,-,many,CASSVAMGRGTGELFF,TGTGCCAGCAGCGTAGCTATGGGGCGCGGCACCGGGGAGCTGTTTTTT
TRBJ1-1,TRBV5-1,-,many,CASSLARGSFSTEAFF,TGCGCCAGCAGCTTGGCCAGAGGCAGCTTCTCCACTGAAGCTTTCTTT
TRBJ2-7,TRBV7-2,-,-,CASSLRRGPYEQYF,TGTGCCAGCAGCTTACGAAGGGGCCCGTACGAGCAGTACTTC
TRBJ2-7,TRBV5-6,-,few,CASTKRDFPRSEQYF,TGTGCCAGCACTAAACGGGACTTTCCCCGGTCCGAGCAGTACTTC
TRBJ1-2,TRBV7-8,TRBD1,-,CASSPLRQGGADYGYTF,TGTGCCAGCAGCCCCCTTCGACAGGGGGGCGCCGACTATGGCTACACCTTC
TRBJ2-6,TRBV4-2,-,few,CASSQEFGAGRAGANVLTF,TGTGCCAGCAGCCAAGAGTTTGGGGCAGGGCGGGCTGGGGCCAACGTCCTGACTTTC
TRBJ2-3,TRBV19,TRBD1,-,CASVTTGASTDTQYF,TGTGCCAGTGTCACGACAGGGGCTAGCACAGATACGCAGTATTTT
TRBJ2-7,TRBV20-1,-,few,CSARQGTLDEQYF,TGCAGTGCTAGACAGGGGACCCTAGACGAGCAGTACTTC
TRBJ2-7,TRBV7-2,-,many,CASSLSTRPQYF,TGTGCCAGCAGCTTGTCGACAAGGCCGCAGTACTTC
TRBJ2-3,TRBV6-2/TRBV6-3,-,few,CASSYMANGADTQYF,TGTGCCAGCAGTTACATGGCCAACGGGGCAGATACGCAGTATTTT
TRBJ2-5,TRBV11-3,-,many,CASSLDVSRRETQYF,TGTGCCAGCAGCTTAGATGTCAGCCGTCGGGAGACCCAGTACTTC
TRBJ2-5,TRBV9,TRBD2,many,CASSASSGGLGQETQYF,TGTGCCAGCAGCGCATCTAGCGGGGGGCTTGGGCAAGAGACCCAGTACTTC
TRBJ1-6,TRBV10-3,-,-,CAISQVESPLHF,TGTGCCATCAGTCAAGTGGAGTCACCCCTCCACTTT
TRBJ2-4,TRBV19,TRBD1,-,CASSVRGRGKNIQYF,TGTGCCAGTAGCGTCAGGGGGCGAGGCAAAAACATTCAGTACTTC
TRBJ1-1,TRBV7-3,-,many,CASSASMNTEAFF,TGTGCCAGCAGTGCCTCAATGAACACTGAAGCTTTCTTT
TRBJ2-1,TRBV18,TRBD2,many,CASSQTSGGGSYNEQFF,TGTGCCAGCTCACAGACTAGCGGGGGAGGATCCTACAATGAGCAGTTCTTC
TRBJ2-7,TRBV5-4,-,-,CASSSDSALFGQYF,TGTGCCAGCAGCTCGGACAGTGCCCTTTTCGGGCAGTACTTC
TRBJ1-1,TRBV27,TRBD1,many,CASSLTGYTEAFF,TGTGCCAGCAGTTTGACAGGGTACACTGAAGCTTTCTTT
TRBJ2-1,TRBV18,-,many,CASSPWEVGSYNEQFF,TGTGCCAGCTCACCATGGGAGGTCGGCTCCTACAATGAGCAGTTCTTC
TRBJ1-1,TRBV6-1,-,many,CASNSWAAMNTEAFF,TGTGCCAGCAATAGTTGGGCAGCCATGAACACTGAAGCTTTCTTT
TRBJ1-5,TRBV3-1,-,many,CASSQNNQPQHF,TGTGCCAGCAGCCAGAACAATCAGCCCCAGCATTTT
TRBJ2-5,TRBV29-1,TRBD1,many,CSASGTPGQGAGETQYF,TGCAGCGCTAGCGGTACCCCGGGACAGGGGGCCGGAGAGACCCAGTACTTC
TRBJ2-5,TRBV20-1,-,many,CSAPPRGWETQYF,TGCAGTGCGCCCCCTCGGGGATGGGAGACCCAGTACTTC
TRBJ2-5,TRBV7-2,TRBD1,many,CASSINGQEQETQYF,TGTGCCAGCAGCATCAACGGACAGGAACAAGAGACCCAGTACTTC
TRBJ2-1,TRBV20-1,TRBD1,many,CSASRDRGTHEQFF,TGCAGTGCTAGCCGGGACAGGGGTACACATGAGCAGTTCTTC
TRBJ2-1,TRBV18,TRBD1,many,CASSPGTGGEQFF,TGTGCCAGCTCGCCTGGGACAGGGGGCGAGCAGTTCTTC